A selection of T cell receptor beta chains follows, all from one sample in a study of blood T cell repertoires in COVID-19. Data came from immunoSEQ multiplex PCR; TCRdb stores just in-frame clones and leaves some out. This sample carries some 97,000 clones, around four fifths of them seen once, and the ten largest clones take about an eighth. The sample was peripheral blood. These receptors originate from a man aged 45-60 years with active or convalescent COVID-19. The CDR3 runs from the conserved cysteine through the conserved F or W. A D gene is named only where the DNA matches it firmly. Clone size is shown for a subset of rows, as once, few, many or a class of expanded clone.

v_call: TRBV19; clone_size: -; d_call: -; j_call: TRBJ1-1; cdr3_length: 13; cdr3_aa: CASTLPERAEAFF; cdr3_nt: TGTGCCAGTACCCTACCCGAGAGGGCTGAAGCTTTCTTT
v_call: TRBV4-2; clone_size: -; d_call: TRBD1; j_call: TRBJ2-3; cdr3_length: 19; cdr3_aa: CASSQVGPRQGLEGDTQYF; cdr3_nt: TGTGCCAGCAGCCAAGTTGGTCCGCGACAGGGCCTCGAGGGGGATACGCAGTATTTT
v_call: TRBV9; clone_size: -; d_call: -; j_call: TRBJ2-7; cdr3_length: 17; cdr3_aa: CASSSPPSSSSSYEQYF; cdr3_nt: TGTGCCAGCAGCTCCCCCCCGTCTAGTTCTAGCTCCTACGAGCAGTACTTC
v_call: TRBV18; clone_size: -; d_call: TRBD1; j_call: TRBJ2-7; cdr3_length: 16; cdr3_aa: CASSPRTGTGVDEQYF; cdr3_nt: TGTGCCAGCTCACCGCGGACCGGGACAGGCGTCGACGAGCAGTACTTC
v_call: TRBV28; clone_size: -; d_call: -; j_call: TRBJ1-3; cdr3_length: 13; cdr3_aa: CASRLSSGNTIYF; cdr3_nt: TGTGCCAGCAGATTGAGTTCTGGAAACACCATATATTTT
v_call: TRBV3-1/TRBV3-2; clone_size: -; d_call: -; j_call: TRBJ1-1; cdr3_length: 14; cdr3_aa: CASSQDDRRNAHFF; cdr3_nt: TGTGCCAGCAGCCAAGATGACAGGAGGAACGCCCATTTCTTT
v_call: TRBV3-1/TRBV3-2; clone_size: -; d_call: TRBD1; j_call: TRBJ1-1; cdr3_length: 13; cdr3_aa: CASSSRGRDEAFF; cdr3_nt: TGTGCCAGCAGTTCCAGGGGGCGCGATGAAGCTTTCTTT
v_call: TRBV5-1; clone_size: few; d_call: TRBD1; j_call: TRBJ1-2; cdr3_length: 15; cdr3_aa: CASSPGTGGLQGYTF; cdr3_nt: TGCGCCAGCAGCCCCGGGACAGGGGGTTTGCAGGGCTACACCTTC
v_call: TRBV20-1; clone_size: -; d_call: -; j_call: TRBJ2-7; cdr3_length: 13; cdr3_aa: CSASFPGSWEQYF; cdr3_nt: TGCAGTGCTAGTTTTCCGGGGTCCTGGGAGCAGTACTTC
v_call: TRBV6-5; clone_size: -; d_call: -; j_call: TRBJ1-6; cdr3_length: 14; cdr3_aa: CASRTGQGNSPLHF; cdr3_nt: TGTGCCAGCAGGACCGGGCAGGGAAATTCACCCCTCCACTTT
v_call: TRBV15; clone_size: -; d_call: -; j_call: TRBJ1-2; cdr3_length: 13; cdr3_aa: CATSRESGDGYTF; cdr3_nt: TGTGCCACCAGCAGAGAATCCGGGGATGGCTACACCTTC
v_call: TRBV20-1; clone_size: -; d_call: TRBD1; j_call: TRBJ1-1; cdr3_length: 11; cdr3_aa: CSAVRTGQVFF; cdr3_nt: TGCAGTGCGGTCCGAACGGGACAGGTTTTCTTT
v_call: TRBV24-1; clone_size: once; d_call: TRBD1; j_call: TRBJ2-7; cdr3_length: 17; cdr3_aa: CATSDAGGQGATYEQYF; cdr3_nt: TGTGCCACCAGTGATGCGGGAGGACAGGGGGCGACCTACGAGCAGTACTTC